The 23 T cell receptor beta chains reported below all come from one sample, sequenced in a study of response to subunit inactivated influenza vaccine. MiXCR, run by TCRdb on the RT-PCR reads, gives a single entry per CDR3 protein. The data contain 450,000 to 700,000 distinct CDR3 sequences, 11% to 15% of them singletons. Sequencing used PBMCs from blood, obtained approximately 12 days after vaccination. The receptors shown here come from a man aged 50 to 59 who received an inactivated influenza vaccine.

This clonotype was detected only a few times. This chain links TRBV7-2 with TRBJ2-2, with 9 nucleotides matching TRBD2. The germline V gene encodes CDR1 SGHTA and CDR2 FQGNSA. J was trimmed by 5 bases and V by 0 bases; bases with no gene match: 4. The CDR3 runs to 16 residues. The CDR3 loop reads CASSLAPLAGTGELFF. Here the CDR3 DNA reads TGTGCCAGCAGCTTAGCGCCGCTAGCGGGGACCGGGGAGCTGTTTTTT. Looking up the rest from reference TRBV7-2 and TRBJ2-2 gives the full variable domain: GAGVSQSPSNKVTEKGKDVELRCDPISGHTALYWYRQSLGQGLEFLIYFQGNSAPDKSGLPSDRFSAERTGGSVSTLTIQRTQQEDSAVYLCASSLAPLAGTGELFFGEGSRLTVL.

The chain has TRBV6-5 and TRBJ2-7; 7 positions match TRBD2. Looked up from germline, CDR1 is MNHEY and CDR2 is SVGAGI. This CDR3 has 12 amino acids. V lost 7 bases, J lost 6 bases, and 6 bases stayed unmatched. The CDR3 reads CASTPWGGEQYF. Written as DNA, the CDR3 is TGTGCCAGCACCCCTTGGGGGGGCGAGCAGTACTTC.

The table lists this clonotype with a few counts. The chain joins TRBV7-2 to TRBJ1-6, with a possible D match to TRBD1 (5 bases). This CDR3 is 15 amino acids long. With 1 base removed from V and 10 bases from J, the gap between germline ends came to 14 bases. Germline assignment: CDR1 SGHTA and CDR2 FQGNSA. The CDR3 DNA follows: TGTGCCAGCAGCTTAGTTGTCGGGGCCGGGTCACCCCTCCACTTT. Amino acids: CASSLVVGAGSPLHF.

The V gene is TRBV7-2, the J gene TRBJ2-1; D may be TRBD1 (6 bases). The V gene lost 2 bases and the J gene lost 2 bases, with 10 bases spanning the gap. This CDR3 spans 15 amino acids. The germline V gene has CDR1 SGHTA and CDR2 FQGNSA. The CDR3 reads CASSLSAGAYNEQFF. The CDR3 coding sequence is TGTGCCAGCAGCTTATCGGCAGGGGCCTACAATGAGCAGTTCTTC.

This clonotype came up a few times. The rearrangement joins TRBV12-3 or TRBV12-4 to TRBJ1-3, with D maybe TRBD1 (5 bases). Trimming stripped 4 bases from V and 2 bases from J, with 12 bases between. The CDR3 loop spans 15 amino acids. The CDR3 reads CASSSGTLAGNTIYF. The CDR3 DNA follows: TGTGCCAGCAGTTCGGGGACCCTAGCTGGAAACACCATATATTTT.

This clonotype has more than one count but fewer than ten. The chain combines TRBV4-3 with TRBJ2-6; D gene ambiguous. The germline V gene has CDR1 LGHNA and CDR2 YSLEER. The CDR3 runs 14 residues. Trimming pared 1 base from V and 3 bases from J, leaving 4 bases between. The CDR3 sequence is CASSQAIGANVLTF. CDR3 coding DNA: TGCGCCAGCAGCCAAGCGATTGGGGCCAACGTCCTGACTTTC.

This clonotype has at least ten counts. Written as DNA, the CDR3 is TGCGCCAGCAGCTTGGGTACGCCCAATGAGCAGTTCTTC. It specifies CASSLGTPNEQFF. The rearrangement uses TRBV5-1 and TRBJ2-1; no clear D. The CDR3 runs to 13 residues. V was clipped by 0 bases and J by 6 bases, with 7 bases between them. Germline V gene lookup returns CDR1 SGHRS and CDR2 YFSETQ.

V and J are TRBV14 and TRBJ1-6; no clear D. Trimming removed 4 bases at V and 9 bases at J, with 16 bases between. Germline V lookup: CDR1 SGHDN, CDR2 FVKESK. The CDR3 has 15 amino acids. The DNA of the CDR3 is TGTGCCAGCAGCCCCTTCTCAGGCCAGGTTTCACCCCTCCACTTT. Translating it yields CASSPFSGQVSPLHF.

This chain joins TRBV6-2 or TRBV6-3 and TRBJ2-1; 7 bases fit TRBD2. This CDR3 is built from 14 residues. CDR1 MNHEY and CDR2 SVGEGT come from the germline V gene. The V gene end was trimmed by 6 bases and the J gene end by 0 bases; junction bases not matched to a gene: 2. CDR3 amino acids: CASRLAGSYNEQFF. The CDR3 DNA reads TGTGCCAGCAGATTAGCGGGCTCCTACAATGAGCAGTTCTTC.

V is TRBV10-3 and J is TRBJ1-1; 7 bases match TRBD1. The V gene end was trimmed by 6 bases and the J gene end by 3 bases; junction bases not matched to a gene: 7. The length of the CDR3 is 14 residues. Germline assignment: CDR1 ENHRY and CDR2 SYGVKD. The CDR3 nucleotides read TGTGCCATCAGACAGACAGGGCCGGACACTGAAGCTTTCTTT. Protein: CAIRQTGPDTEAFF.

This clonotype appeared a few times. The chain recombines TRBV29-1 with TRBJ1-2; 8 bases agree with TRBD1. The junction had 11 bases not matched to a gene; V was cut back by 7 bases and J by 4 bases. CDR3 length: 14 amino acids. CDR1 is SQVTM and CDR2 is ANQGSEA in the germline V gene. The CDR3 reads CSATFGTGFYGYTF. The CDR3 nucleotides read TGCAGCGCCACCTTCGGGACAGGATTCTATGGCTACACCTTC.

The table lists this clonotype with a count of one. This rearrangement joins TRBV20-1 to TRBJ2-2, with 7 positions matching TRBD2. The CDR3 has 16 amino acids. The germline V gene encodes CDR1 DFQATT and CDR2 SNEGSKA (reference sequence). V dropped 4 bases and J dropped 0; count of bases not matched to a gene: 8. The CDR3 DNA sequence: TGCAGTGCTAAGCGGGGTACCCCTGCGAACACCGGGGAGCTGTTTTTT. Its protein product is CSAKRGTPANTGELFF.

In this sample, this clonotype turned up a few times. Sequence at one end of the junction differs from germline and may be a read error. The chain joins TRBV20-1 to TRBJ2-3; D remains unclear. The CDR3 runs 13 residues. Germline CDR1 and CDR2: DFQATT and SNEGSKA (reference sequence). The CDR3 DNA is TGCAGAGCTAGGAGAGGAAGTACAGATACGCAGTATTTT. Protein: CRARRGSTDTQYF.

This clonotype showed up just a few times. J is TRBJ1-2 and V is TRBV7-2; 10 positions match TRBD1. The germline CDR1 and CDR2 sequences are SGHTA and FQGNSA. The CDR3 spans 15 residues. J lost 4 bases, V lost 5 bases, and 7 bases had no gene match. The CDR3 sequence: CASSEGQGIGYGYTF. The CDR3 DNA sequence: TGTGCCAGCAGCGAGGGACAGGGGATCGGCTATGGCTACACCTTC. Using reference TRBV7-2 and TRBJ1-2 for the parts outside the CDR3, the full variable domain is GAGVSQSPSNKVTEKGKDVELRCDPISGHTALYWYRQSLGQGLEFLIYFQGNSAPDKSGLPSDRFSAERTGGSVSTLTIQRTQQEDSAVYLCASSEGQGIGYGYTFGSGTRLTVV.

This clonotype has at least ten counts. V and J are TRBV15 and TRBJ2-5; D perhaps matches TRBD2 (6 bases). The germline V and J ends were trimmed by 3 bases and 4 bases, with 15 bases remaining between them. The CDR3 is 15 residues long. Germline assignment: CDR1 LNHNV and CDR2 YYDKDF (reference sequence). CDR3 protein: CATSSFGGGGETQYF. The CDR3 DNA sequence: TGTGCCACCAGCAGTTTTGGGGGAGGAGGAGAGACCCAGTACTTC.

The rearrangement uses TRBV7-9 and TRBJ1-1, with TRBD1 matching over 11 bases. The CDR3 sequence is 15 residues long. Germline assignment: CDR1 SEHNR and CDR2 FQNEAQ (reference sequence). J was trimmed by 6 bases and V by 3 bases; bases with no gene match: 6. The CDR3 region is CASSFGGQGASEAFF. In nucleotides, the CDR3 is TGTGCCAGCAGCTTTGGCGGACAGGGGGCATCTGAAGCTTTCTTT.

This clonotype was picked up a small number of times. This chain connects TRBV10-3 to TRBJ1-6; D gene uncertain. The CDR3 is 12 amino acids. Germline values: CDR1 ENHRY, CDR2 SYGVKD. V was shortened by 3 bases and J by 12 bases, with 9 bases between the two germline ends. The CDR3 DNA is TGTGCCATCAGTGAAGAGCCGGGACCCCTCCACTTT. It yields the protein CAISEEPGPLHF.

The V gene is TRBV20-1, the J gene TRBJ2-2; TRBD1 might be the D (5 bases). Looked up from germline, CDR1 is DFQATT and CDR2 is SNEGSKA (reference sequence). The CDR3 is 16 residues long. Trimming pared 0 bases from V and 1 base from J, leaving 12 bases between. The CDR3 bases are TGCAGTGCTAGAGATCTAACAGGACAGAACACCGGGGAGCTGTTTTTT. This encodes CSARDLTGQNTGELFF.

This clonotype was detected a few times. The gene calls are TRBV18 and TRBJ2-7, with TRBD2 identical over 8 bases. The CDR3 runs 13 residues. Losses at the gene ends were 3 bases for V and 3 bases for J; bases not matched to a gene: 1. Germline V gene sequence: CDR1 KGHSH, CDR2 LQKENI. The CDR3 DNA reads TGTGCCAGCTCACCGGGACTAGACTACGAGCAGTACTTC. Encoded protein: CASSPGLDYEQYF.

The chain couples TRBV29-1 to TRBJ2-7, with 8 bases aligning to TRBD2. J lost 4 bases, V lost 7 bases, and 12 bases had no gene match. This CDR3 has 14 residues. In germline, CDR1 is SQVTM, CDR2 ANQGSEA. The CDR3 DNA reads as TGCAGCGCGCGGGAGGCAGGGATAGGATACGAGCAGTACTTC. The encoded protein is CSAREAGIGYEQYF.

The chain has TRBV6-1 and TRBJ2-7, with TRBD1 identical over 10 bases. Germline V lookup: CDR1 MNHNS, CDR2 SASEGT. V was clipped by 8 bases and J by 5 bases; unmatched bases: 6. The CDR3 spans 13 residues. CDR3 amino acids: CASRDRGLDEQYF. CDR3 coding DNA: TGTGCCAGCCGGGACAGGGGATTGGACGAGCAGTACTTC.

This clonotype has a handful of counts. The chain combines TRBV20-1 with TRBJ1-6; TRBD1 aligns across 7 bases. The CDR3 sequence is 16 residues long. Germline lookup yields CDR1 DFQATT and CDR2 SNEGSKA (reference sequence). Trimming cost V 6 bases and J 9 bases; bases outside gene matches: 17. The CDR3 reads CSAKTGTGRRGSPLHF. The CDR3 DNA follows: TGCAGTGCAAAGACAGGGACCGGTAGAAGAGGTTCACCCCTCCACTTT.

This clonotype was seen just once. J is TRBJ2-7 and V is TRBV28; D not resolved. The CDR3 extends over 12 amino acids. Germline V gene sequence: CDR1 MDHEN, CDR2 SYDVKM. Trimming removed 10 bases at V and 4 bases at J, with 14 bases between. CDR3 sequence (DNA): TGTGCCAACACCGAAGGGCGTTACGAGCAGTACTTC. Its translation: CANTEGRYEQYF.